These T cell receptor beta chains were read from a single sample in a study of cytomegalovirus exposure and HLA in healthy donors. Repertoires were generated with immunoSEQ multiplex PCR, while TCRdb's copy carries only in-frame clones and drops some. Found here are some 180,000 clones, roughly 72% of them singletons; the top ten hold about 2.1%. The source material was PBMCs. The receptor set was obtained from a man aged 25 to 40 in good health and CMV-seronegative. Both conserved end residues are part of each CDR3. D genes are given only for firm matches. A clone size is listed for some rows: how often the clone was seen (once, few, many), or a class if it is expanded.

D gene	J gene	clone size	V gene	CDR3 protein	CDR3 DNA
TRBD2	TRBJ2-5	-	TRBV2	CASSESTSGVQETQYF	TGTGCCAGCAGTGAGTCGACTAGCGGGGTACAAGAGACCCAGTACTTC
TRBD2	TRBJ2-1	-	TRBV18	CASSPAGGGSSYNEQFF	TGTGCCAGCTCACCTGCTGGGGGAGGGAGCTCCTACAATGAGCAGTTCTTC
-	TRBJ1-4	-	TRBV7-2	CASSPGRQPRDEKLFF	TGTGCCAGCAGCCCCGGCCGACAGCCGCGAGACGAAAAACTGTTTTTT
-	TRBJ2-1	-	TRBV7-9	CASSLISLVGNEQFF	TGTGCCAGCAGCTTAATTAGTCTAGTGGGCAATGAGCAGTTCTTC
TRBD2	TRBJ2-5	once	TRBV28	CASSFVPAGSMETQYF	TGTGCCAGCAGTTTTGTTCCAGCGGGATCCATGGAGACCCAGTACTTC
-	TRBJ1-2	-	TRBV5-1	CASSEASGDRYGYTF	TGCGCCAGCAGCGAGGCCTCGGGGGACCGCTATGGCTACACCTTC
TRBD1	TRBJ1-2	-	TRBV28	CASGGTGTWGYTF	TGTGCCAGCGGTGGGACAGGCACCTGGGGCTACACCTTC
-	TRBJ2-1	-	TRBV2	CASRGGAQFF	TGTGCCAGCAGGGGCGGGGCTCAGTTCTTC
-	TRBJ2-5	-	TRBV2	CASSEYDQETQYF	TGTGCCAGCAGTGAATATGACCAAGAGACCCAGTACTTC
-	TRBJ2-5	once	TRBV29-1	CSVEDPNVGGETQYF	TGCAGCGTTGAAGATCCGAATGTGGGGGGAGAGACCCAGTACTTC
-	TRBJ2-7	-	TRBV10-3	CAISESQGSYEQYF	TGTGCCATCAGTGAGTCGCAGGGATCCTACGAGCAGTACTTC
-	TRBJ2-7	-	TRBV7-3	CASSSSGLSYEQYF	TGTGCCAGCAGCTCGAGCGGGCTCTCCTACGAGCAGTACTTC
TRBD1	TRBJ2-1	-	TRBV9	CASSVDRGHEQFF	TGTGCCAGCAGCGTCGACAGGGGCCATGAGCAGTTCTTC
TRBD2	TRBJ2-7	-	TRBV27	CASSLKPAGIYEQYF	TGTGCCAGCAGTTTGAAACCAGCGGGAATCTACGAGCAGTACTTC
TRBD2	TRBJ2-7	once	TRBV7-6	CASSYESGGLAGANEQYF	TGTGCCAGCAGCTACGAAAGCGGAGGACTAGCGGGAGCTAATGAGCAGTACTTC
TRBD2	TRBJ2-2	-	TRBV7-9	CASRRKTSGDGPGTGELFF	TGTGCCAGCAGACGGAAGACTAGCGGGGATGGTCCTGGGACCGGGGAGCTGTTTTTT